The 21 T cell receptor beta chains below were found in one sample sequenced in a study of T cell responses to AZD1222 COVID-19 vaccine. Some clones are missing from TCRdb's copy, which holds only in-frame ones; the method was immunoSEQ multiplex PCR. The repertoire holds over 110,000 clones, about 90% seen once, with about 6% in the top ten. The sequencing used peripheral blood, collected on day 0 of AZD1222 vaccination. Source of these receptors: an adult in good health.

The V call is TRBV28, the J call TRBJ1-5, with 9 bases aligning to TRBD1. CDR3 length: 12 residues. The junction had 8 bases not matched to a gene; V was cut back by 7 bases and J by 13 bases. From germline, CDR1 is MDHEN and CDR2 SYDVKM. CDR3 nucleotides: TGTGCCAGCACCTGGGGAGGGACAGGGCAGCATTTT. This translates into CASTWGGTGQHF.

V gene TRBV18 combines with J gene TRBJ2-1; D uncertain. The germline V gene encodes CDR1 KGHSH and CDR2 LQKENI. Trimming pared 5 bases from V and 0 bases from J, leaving 17 bases between. This CDR3 has 17 residues. The CDR3 coding sequence is TGTGCCAGCTCAGTTAGGCCGGGCGGCCCCTCCTACAATGAGCAGTTCTTC. It translates to CASSVRPGGPSYNEQFF.

V is TRBV9 and J is TRBJ2-3; no reliable D call. V dropped 6 bases and J dropped 0 bases, with 20 bases sitting between them. This CDR3 is built from 17 residues. Germline V gene data show CDR1 as SGDLS and CDR2 as YYNGEE. The CDR3 DNA is TGTGCCAGCACCGTCACCCCATACAGCACTAGCACAGATACGCAGTATTTT. It translates to CASTVTPYSTSTDTQYF.

This clone was found once. The rearrangement links TRBV27 to TRBJ1-3, with TRBD1 as a possible D gene (5 bases). Trimming pared 6 bases from V and 0 bases from J, leaving 9 bases between. Germline values: CDR1 MNHEY, CDR2 SMNVEV (reference sequence). This CDR3 has 14 residues. In nucleotides, the CDR3 is TGTGCCAGCAGGATGACAGCCTCTGGAAACACCATATATTTT. It is translated as CASRMTASGNTIYF.

This clone showed up just a few times. V usage is TRBV25-1 and J usage is TRBJ2-1, with TRBD2 matching over 11 bases. This CDR3 has 14 residues. CDR1 MGHDK and CDR2 SYGVNS come from the germline V gene. V was clipped by 8 bases and J by 3 bases; unmatched bases: 3. CDR3 protein: CASATSGNYNEQFF. CDR3 bases: TGTGCCAGCGCGACTAGCGGGAACTACAATGAGCAGTTCTTC.

V and J are TRBV20-1 and TRBJ2-5; D unresolved. V gave up 1 base and J gave up 4 bases, with 4 bases separating them. Looked up from germline, CDR1 is DFQATT and CDR2 is SNEGSKA (reference sequence). The length of the CDR3 is 11 residues. The CDR3 here is CSARVGETQYF. DNA of the CDR3: TGCAGTGCTAGAGTAGGAGAGACCCAGTACTTC.

This sequence joins TRBV30 and TRBJ1-6, with D possibly being TRBD1 (5 bases). The V and J ends lost 5 bases and 10 bases respectively, with 15 bases between them. Per germline, CDR1 GTSNPN and CDR2 SVGIG (reference sequence). This CDR3 has 13 amino acids. The CDR3 DNA reads as TGTGCCTGGGCCCTCCAGGGTGGGTCACCCCTCCACTTT. This encodes CAWALQGGSPLHF.

This sequence joins TRBV5-6 and TRBJ2-1; D perhaps matches TRBD1 (6 bases). Looked up from germline, CDR1 is SGHDT and CDR2 is YYEEEE. The V end lost 2 bases, the J end lost 7 bases, and 19 bases lay between the germline ends. The CDR3 is 16 residues long. The DNA for the CDR3 is TGTGCCAGCAGCTTAGGTGGGCCAGGGGATACGAATGAGCAGTTCTTC. Protein sequence: CASSLGGPGDTNEQFF.

The genes are TRBV11-2 and TRBJ1-1; D is ambiguous. The CDR3 length is 11 residues. CDR1 is SGHAT and CDR2 is FQNNGV in the germline V gene. In nucleotides, the CDR3 is TGTGGATCGGGTTTGAACACTGAAGCTTTCTTT. As protein: CGSGLNTEAFF.

This clone was counted a single time. V usage is TRBV5-1 and J usage is TRBJ2-2; 9 bases map to TRBD1. The J segment lost 1 base and the V segment lost 1 base, leaving 5 bases of the junction unmatched. The CDR3 runs to 17 residues. CDR1 is SGHRS and CDR2 is YFSETQ in the germline V gene. The CDR3 reads CASSLYGTGMNTGELFF. In nucleotides, the CDR3 is TGCGCCAGCAGCTTGTACGGGACAGGGATGAACACCGGGGAGCTGTTTTTT.

The rearrangement joins TRBV7-8 to TRBJ1-5, with 8 bases fitting TRBD1. V lost 4 bases and J lost 0; bases outside the gene matches: 5. Germline CDR1 SGHVS, CDR2 FQNEAQ. The CDR3 consists of 16 residues. The CDR3 is CASSSRTGYSNQPQHF. CDR3 DNA sequence: TGTGCCAGCAGCTCACGGACAGGGTATAGCAATCAGCCCCAGCATTTT.

The V call is TRBV28, the J call TRBJ2-1; the match to TRBD1 covers 10 bases. V lost 7 bases, J lost 10 bases, and 10 bases stayed unmatched. Germline assignment: CDR1 MDHEN and CDR2 SYDVKM. This CDR3 has 14 amino acids. This CDR3 is CASIPGQGFREQFF. The CDR3 nucleotides read TGTGCCAGCATCCCGGGACAGGGGTTTAGGGAGCAGTTCTTC.

CDR3 amino acids: CATSDPPRGGTDTQYF. DNA for the CDR3: TGTGCCACCAGTGATCCACCGAGGGGGGGCACAGATACGCAGTATTTT. J is TRBJ2-3 and V is TRBV24-1; D might be TRBD1 or TRBD2, each matching 6 bases. CDR1 KGHDR and CDR2 SFDVKD come from the germline V gene. Trimming left V 3 bases short and J 1 base short, with 13 bases between. There are 16 residues in the CDR3.

This chain joins TRBV28 and TRBJ2-2; 12 nucleotides agree with TRBD2. V lost 8 bases, J lost 4 bases, and 8 bases stayed unmatched. The CDR3 spans 16 residues. Germline V CDR1 and CDR2: MDHEN, SYDVKM. This CDR3 reads CASSRLAGVSTGELFF. CDR3 nucleotides: TGTGCCAGCTCTAGACTAGCGGGAGTTTCCACCGGGGAGCTGTTTTTT.

The genes are TRBV6-5 and TRBJ1-1, with TRBD1 identical over 9 bases. The CDR3 length is 14 residues. V was pared by 6 bases and J by 0 bases, with 2 bases of the junction left unmatched. Germline CDR1 reads MNHEY; CDR2 reads SVGAGI. The chain's CDR3 is CASSRDRVNTEAFF. CDR3 DNA: TGTGCCAGCAGCAGGGACAGGGTGAACACTGAAGCTTTCTTT.

The chain recombines TRBV6-5 with TRBJ2-7, with D possibly called TRBD1 or TRBD2 (6 bases each). Trimming took off 9 bases at V and 6 bases at J, with 12 bases between the two ends. The CDR3 has 11 amino acids. From germline, CDR1 is MNHEY and CDR2 SVGAGI. The CDR3 loop reads CASWRGAEQYF. The CDR3 DNA reads as TGTGCCAGTTGGAGGGGGGCCGAGCAGTACTTC.

The rearrangement joins TRBV30 to TRBJ2-7, with D possibly being TRBD1 (5 bases). Trimming removed 0 bases from V and 2 bases from J, with 8 bases in between. CDR3 length: 13 residues. CDR1 is GTSNPN, CDR2 SVGIG, per germline (reference sequence). CDR3 protein: CAWSVGDPYEQYF. In DNA, the CDR3 is TGTGCCTGGAGTGTAGGGGATCCCTACGAGCAGTACTTC. Filled out from reference TRBV30 and TRBJ2-7, the complete variable domain reads SQTIHQWPATLVQPVGSPLSLECTVEGTSNPNLYWYRQAAGRGLQLLFYSVGIGQISSEVPQNLSASRPQDRQFILSSKKLLLSDSGFYLCAWSVGDPYEQYFGPGTRLTVT.

This chain links TRBV7-2 with TRBJ1-6, with a tentative D call TRBD1 (6 bases). V was shortened by 6 bases and J by 7 bases, with 25 bases between the two germline ends. The CDR3 length is 18 residues. The germline gives CDR1 SGHTA, CDR2 FQGNSA. The CDR3 reads CASRQRGGNTGLNSPLHF. The CDR3 DNA reads as TGTGCCAGCAGGCAACGGGGTGGAAATACAGGGTTGAATTCACCCCTCCACTTT.

The CDR3, as DNA: TGTGCCAGCAAAGCTCGGCAGCTAAGCACAGATACGCAGTATTTT. It is translated as CASKARQLSTDTQYF. This chain uses TRBV5-6 with TRBJ2-3; D is undetermined. The V and J ends lost 6 bases and 0 bases respectively, with 14 bases between them. The germline V gene encodes CDR1 SGHDT and CDR2 YYEEEE. The CDR3 totals 15 residues. Combining the CDR3 with reference TRBV5-6 and TRBJ2-3 gives the whole variable domain DAGVTQSPTHLIKTRGQQVTLRCSPKSGHDTVSWYQQALGQGPQFIFQYYEEEERQRGNFPDRFSGHQFPNYSSELNVNALLLGDSALYLCASKARQLSTDTQYFGPGTRLTVL.

This sequence joins TRBV27 and TRBJ2-7; D could derive from TRBD1 or TRBD2 (5 bases each). Germline V gene data show CDR1 as MNHEY and CDR2 as SMNVEV (reference sequence). V lost 10 bases to trimming and J lost 2 bases, with 24 bases between them. The CDR3 totals 16 residues. The CDR3 loop is CANPIFGDLFAYEQYF. The DNA for the CDR3 is TGTGCCAACCCAATTTTTGGGGACCTCTTTGCCTACGAGCAGTACTTC.

This clone has a handful of counts. CDR3 sequence: CASSLLPGQVNTEAFF. In DNA form, the CDR3 reads TGTGCCAGTAGTTTACTTCCGGGACAGGTGAACACTGAAGCTTTCTTT. The chain is built from TRBV19 and TRBJ1-1; the match to TRBD1 covers 8 bases. CDR1 is LNHDA, CDR2 SQIVND, per germline (reference sequence). V trimming: 5 bases; J trimming: 0 bases; junction bases outside the gene matches: 8. The CDR3 has 16 amino acids.